This T cell receptor (beta chain) was identified in a study of CD4 T cells in relation to SARS-CoV-2 and coronaviruses. Study background: The restricting HLA molecule for shared crossreactive spike epitopes was mapped.

This clone has more than one count but fewer than ten. Its cognate antigen is unknown. CD4+ T cells from unexposed donors were obtained before the COVID-19 pandemic (2011-2018). CD4+ T cells were isolated from the cells after around 11 days of culture. As cell numbers allowed, unexposed-donor CD4+ T cells faced SARS-CoV-2 S/N and four cold-coronavirus spikes. Sequencing was performed with immunoSEQ multiplex PCR; in TCRdb, only in-frame clones are kept and a portion is missing. Of 15,000 to 17,000 clones in the sample, roughly 80% are singletons; the top ten hold around 30%. Sequenced material: CD4+ T cells from PBMCs, cultured in vitro. The clonotype was recovered from a human donor in good health.

The CDR3 DNA is TGTGCCAGCAGCTTAGGAGTGGCTGCATCTGGAAACACCATATATTTT. This encodes CASSLGVAASGNTIYF. V usage is TRBV7-9 and J usage is TRBJ1-3, with D hard to call. The CDR3 extends over 16 amino acids. The ends were cut back, 1 base at V and 1 base at J, with 11 bases in the middle. In germline, CDR1 is SEHNR, CDR2 FQNEAQ (reference sequence). The whole variable domain, filled in from reference TRBV7-9 and TRBJ1-3, reads DTGVSQNPRHKITKRGQNVTFRCDPISEHNRLYWYRQTLGQGPEFLTYFQNEAQLEKSRLLSDRFSAERPKGSFSTLEIQRTEQGDSAMYLCASSLGVAASGNTIYFGEGSWLTVV.